Following are 29 T cell receptor beta chains from one sample sequenced in a study of T cell changes during pregnancy in multiple sclerosis. Profiling relied on immunoSEQ multiplex PCR, and the TCRdb table lists in-frame clones only, not all of them. The top ten clones hold around 0.8% of a sample with some 60,000 clones, about 91% of them seen once. Sample: CD4+ T cells from peripheral blood mononuclear cells, taken in the first trimester of pregnancy. These receptors were taken from a female donor with multiple sclerosis, enrolled in a pregnancy study.

V and J are TRBV15 and TRBJ1-1, with a tentative D call TRBD1 (5 bases). V was trimmed by 3 bases and J by 1 base, leaving 12 bases between them. Germline V lookup: CDR1 LNHNV, CDR2 YYDKDF (reference sequence). CDR3 length equals 15 residues. The CDR3 DNA reads as TGTGCCACCAGCAGGATCCAGGGTAAGAACACTGAAGCTTTCTTT. This encodes CATSRIQGKNTEAFF. Full variable domain (outside the CDR3, taken from reference TRBV15 and TRBJ1-1): DAMVIQNPRYQVTQFGKPVTLSCSQTLNHNVMYWYQQKSSQAPKLLFHYYDKDFNNEADTPDNFQSRRPNTSFCFLDIRSPGLGDTAMYLCATSRIQGKNTEAFFGQGTRLTVV.

This rearrangement joins TRBV7-2 to TRBJ2-7; 7 bases fit TRBD1. Germline values: CDR1 SGHTA, CDR2 FQGNSA. V shed 4 bases, J shed 2 bases, and the junction held 5 bases outside the gene matches. The CDR3 sequence is 14 residues long. CDR3 protein: CASSSIDRAYEQYF. CDR3 nucleotide sequence: TGTGCCAGCAGCTCCATTGACAGGGCCTACGAGCAGTACTTC.

The chain carries TRBV10-3 and TRBJ2-1; TRBD2 agrees at 12 bases. The CDR3 extends over 15 amino acids. V gave up 4 bases and J gave up 9 bases; unmatched junction bases: 7. Germline CDR1 and CDR2: ENHRY and SYGVKD. The CDR3 DNA is TGTGCCATCAGTGGGACGGGGGGACTAGCGGGTGAGCAGTTCTTC. This translates into CAISGTGGLAGEQFF.

This clone showed up just a few times. V usage is TRBV4-3 and J usage is TRBJ2-1; 8 positions agree with TRBD2. The V gene's germline CDR1 is LGHNA and CDR2 YSLEER. CDR3 length equals 15 residues. Trimming at V came to 1 base and at J to 3 bases, leaving 2 bases not matched to a gene. The DNA of the CDR3 is TGCGCCAGCAGCCAAGTCGGGGGGGGCTACAATGAGCAGTTCTTC. Translating it yields CASSQVGGGYNEQFF.

The gene calls are TRBV18 and TRBJ1-1; TRBD1 matches at 8 bases. The CDR3 contains 14 residues. The junction had 4 bases not matched to a gene; V was cut back by 3 bases and J by 4 bases. Germline CDR1 and CDR2: KGHSH and LQKENI. The CDR3 nucleotides are TGTGCCAGCTCACCCTGGGACAGGCCCACTGAAGCTTTCTTT. Its translation is CASSPWDRPTEAFF.

The rearrangement uses TRBV7-2 and TRBJ1-1; 10 nucleotides align to TRBD1. The CDR3 has 15 amino acids. Germline CDR1 and CDR2: SGHTA and FQGNSA. Trimming at V came to 2 bases and at J to 3 bases, leaving 3 bases not matched to a gene. For the CDR3, the DNA is TGTGCCAGCAGCTTAAAGGGACAGGGGCACACTGAAGCTTTCTTT. It translates to CASSLKGQGHTEAFF.

J is TRBJ2-6 and V is TRBV13; 8 nucleotides agree with TRBD2. Germline CDR1 is PRHDT and CDR2 is FYEKMQ (reference sequence). The CDR3 spans 16 residues. The V gene end was trimmed by 5 bases and the J gene end by 2 bases; junction bases not matched to a gene: 5. The CDR3 loop reads CASSVSGGPGANVLTF. Here the CDR3 DNA reads TGTGCCAGCAGCGTCTCGGGGGGGCCTGGGGCCAACGTCCTGACTTTC. Variable domain in full (rest from reference TRBV13 and TRBJ2-6): AAGVIQSPRHLIKEKRETATLKCYPIPRHDTVYWYQQGPGQDPQFLISFYEKMQSDKGSIPDRFSAQQFSDYHSELNMSSLELGDSALYFCASSVSGGPGANVLTFGAGSRLTVL.

The chain has TRBV7-2 and TRBJ2-5, with D perhaps TRBD2 (5 bases). V was pared by 8 bases and J by 0 bases, with 13 bases between. The CDR3 extends over 14 amino acids. Germline loops: CDR1 SGHTA, CDR2 FQGNSA. The CDR3: CASGGQLYQETQYF. CDR3 sequence (DNA): TGTGCCAGCGGCGGGCAACTCTACCAAGAGACCCAGTACTTC.

This chain uses TRBV7-2 with TRBJ1-2, with 10 bases aligning to TRBD1. Germline V gives CDR1 SGHTA, CDR2 FQGNSA. The V gene end was trimmed by 1 base and the J gene end by 2 bases; junction bases not matched to a gene: 10. This CDR3 region has 18 residues. The CDR3 is CASSLVPGQGPLNYGYTF. CDR3 sequence (DNA): TGTGCCAGCAGCTTAGTTCCGGGACAGGGGCCTCTAAACTATGGCTACACCTTC.

J is TRBJ2-7 and V is TRBV11-2, with D tentatively TRBD2 (6 bases). Germline CDR1 SGHAT, CDR2 FQNNGV. Trimming took 1 base from V and 4 from J, leaving 17 bases between them. This CDR3 is built from 16 residues. In DNA form, the CDR3 reads TGTGCCAGCAGCTTAGGGTTCGGGGGAGGATCGTACGAGCAGTACTTC. Amino acid sequence: CASSLGFGGGSYEQYF.

The V and J genes are TRBV2 and TRBJ1-2; D possibly corresponds to TRBD1 (5 bases). The length of the CDR3 is 15 residues. V was clipped by 1 base and J by 2 bases, with 11 bases between them. Germline CDR1 is SNHLY and CDR2 is FYNNEI. In DNA form, the CDR3 reads TGTGCCAGCAGTGAAGGGGCAGGGCCAAACTATGGCTACACCTTC. It translates to CASSEGAGPNYGYTF.

The chain is built from TRBV4-3 and TRBJ2-7; D ambiguous. Trimming removed 0 bases at V and 0 bases at J, with 9 bases between. Germline CDR1 and CDR2: LGHNA and YSLEER. The CDR3 totals 15 residues. CDR3 in amino acids: CASSQEPMSSYEQYF. The CDR3 nucleotides are TGCGCCAGCAGCCAAGAACCAATGAGCTCCTACGAGCAGTACTTC.

This clone has just one count. The genes are TRBV19 and TRBJ2-2; 7 positions match TRBD2. This CDR3 is 13 amino acids long. Looked up from germline, CDR1 is LNHDA and CDR2 is SQIVND (reference sequence). Trimming cost V 6 bases and J 8 bases; bases outside gene matches: 6. The CDR3 DNA reads TGTGCCAGTAGGCTCAGCGGGACGGGGGAGCTGTTTTTT. It specifies CASRLSGTGELFF.

V gene TRBV5-3 combines with J gene TRBJ2-7; TRBD1 might be the D (7 bases). TRBV5-3 is recorded as an ORF, its role being uncertain. The CDR3 consists of 16 residues. The V end was cut by 1 base, the J end by 0 bases, with 14 bases between. CDR3 loop: CARSLTTGRNSYEQYF. CDR3 in DNA: TGTGCCAGAAGCTTGACGACAGGGAGGAACTCCTACGAGCAGTACTTC.

This clone appeared once. The rearrangement links TRBV15 to TRBJ1-5; a weak D match, TRBD1 (6 bases). The CDR3 has 13 amino acids. The germline V gene has CDR1 LNHNV and CDR2 YYDKDF (reference sequence). The V end was cut by 3 bases, the J end by 4 bases, with 7 bases between. CDR3 DNA sequence: TGTGCCACCAGCAGGGGGGCGAATCAGCCCCAGCATTTT. Translation: CATSRGANQPQHF.

V and J are TRBV14 and TRBJ1-6; 7 positions match TRBD1. Looked up from germline, CDR1 is SGHDN and CDR2 is FVKESK. The V gene end was trimmed by 5 bases and the J gene end by 8 bases; junction bases not matched to a gene: 6. The CDR3 extends over 14 amino acids. The CDR3 reads CASSKDRFDSPLHF. CDR3 in DNA: TGTGCCAGCAGCAAGGACAGGTTCGATTCACCCCTCCACTTT.

This chain uses TRBV7-3 with TRBJ2-1; TRBD2 might be the D (6 bases). Germline CDR1 SGHTA, CDR2 FQGTGA. Trimming stripped 2 bases from V and 9 bases from J, with 14 bases between. This CDR3 has 14 residues. The CDR3 loop reads CASSLGPRGGEQFF. The DNA for the CDR3 is TGTGCCAGCAGCTTAGGGCCGCGGGGCGGTGAGCAGTTCTTC.

CDR3 region: CASSVAAFSGNTIYF. The CDR3 DNA is TGTGCCAGCAGCGTAGCAGCGTTCTCTGGAAACACCATATATTTT. The J gene is TRBJ1-3, the V gene TRBV9; D unclear. V was cut by 0 bases and J by 0 bases, with 7 bases left in between. Germline loops: CDR1 SGDLS, CDR2 YYNGEE. The CDR3 loop spans 15 amino acids.

The J gene is TRBJ1-6, the V gene TRBV19; D is uncertain. This CDR3 has 14 amino acids. Between the trimmed V and J ends, which lost 5 bases and 7 bases, there was a span of 12 bases. Germline V gene sequence: CDR1 LNHDA, CDR2 SQIVND (reference sequence). The CDR3 spells CASSLQRENSPLHF. CDR3 nucleotides: TGTGCCAGTAGTCTCCAACGTGAGAATTCACCCCTCCACTTT.

The chain joins TRBV6-1 to TRBJ1-1; 7 nucleotides align to TRBD1. V was clipped by 4 bases and J by 2 bases; unmatched bases: 7. Germline V gene lookup returns CDR1 MNHNS and CDR2 SASEGT. This CDR3 region has 15 residues. CDR3 sequence (DNA): TGTGCCAGCAGTGGCCGACAGGGTGGAAACACTGAAGCTTTCTTT. Protein: CASSGRQGGNTEAFF.

The V gene is TRBV30, the J gene TRBJ1-1; tentatively, D is TRBD1 (6 bases). CDR1 is GTSNPN, CDR2 SVGIG, per germline (reference sequence). The CDR3 sequence is 12 residues long. V was shortened by 4 bases and J by 11 bases, with 17 bases between the two germline ends. The CDR3 loop reads CAWNHGGLGAFF. Written as DNA, the CDR3 is TGTGCCTGGAATCACGGGGGGCTCGGGGCTTTCTTT.

The chain recombines TRBV6-4 with TRBJ1-1; D unclear. The germline CDR1 and CDR2 sequences are MRHNA and SNTAGT. Trimming took 9 bases from V and 4 from J, leaving 24 bases between them. The CDR3 spans 16 residues. CDR3 coding DNA: TGTGCCAGTTGGCCCCCCGGGGAAAGGCCTGGCACTGAAGCTTTCTTT. Translating gives CASWPPGERPGTEAFF.

The sample holds one count of this clone. The V and J genes are TRBV2 and TRBJ1-5, with 8 bases that match TRBD1. V was pared by 6 bases and J by 5 bases, with 3 bases of the junction left unmatched. Germline V gives CDR1 SNHLY, CDR2 FYNNEI. CDR3 size: 13 residues. The CDR3 loop is CASRATGDQPQHF. Here the CDR3 DNA reads TGTGCCAGCAGAGCGACAGGGGATCAGCCCCAGCATTTT.

The CDR3 sequence: CASRIPGNTEAFF. The CDR3 DNA sequence: TGTGCCAGCAGGATACCAGGGAACACTGAAGCTTTCTTT. V usage is TRBV6-5 and J usage is TRBJ1-1; no firm D call. V lost 6 bases, J lost 1 base, and 9 bases lay in between. CDR3 length: 13 residues. From germline, CDR1 is MNHEY and CDR2 SVGAGI.

The rearrangement uses TRBV19 and TRBJ1-5; 10 positions match TRBD1. The CDR3 loop spans 18 amino acids. V was pared by 4 bases and J by 1 base, with 10 bases of the junction left unmatched. CDR1 is LNHDA and CDR2 is SQIVND in the germline V gene (reference sequence). The CDR3, as DNA: TGTGCCAGTAGTAGGGACAGGGGTAAAAGTGGCAGCAATCAGCCCCAGCATTTT. Translation: CASSRDRGKSGSNQPQHF.

Points on this clone: Within the sample, other DNA sequences also encode this same CDR3. This chain connects TRBV5-1 to TRBJ2-7, with D maybe TRBD1 (6 bases). This CDR3 contains 14 residues. V lost 2 bases to trimming and J lost 0 bases, with 9 bases between them. Germline CDR1 is SGHRS and CDR2 is YFSETQ. The DNA for the CDR3 is TGCGCCAGCAGCTTCGCAGGGGTCTCCTACGAGCAGTACTTC. Protein product: CASSFAGVSYEQYF.

The rearrangement links TRBV5-6 to TRBJ2-1, with 7 nucleotides matching TRBD1. CDR3 size: 17 residues. With 1 base clipped from V and 9 bases from J, the junction kept 16 bases outside the gene matches. Looked up from germline, CDR1 is SGHDT and CDR2 is YYEEEE. CDR3 protein: CASSLLKINRGYGEQFF. CDR3 nucleotide sequence: TGTGCCAGCAGCTTGTTAAAAATAAACAGGGGATATGGTGAGCAGTTCTTC.

The V gene is TRBV9, the J gene TRBJ2-3; TRBD2 matches at 8 bases. Germline V lookup: CDR1 SGDLS, CDR2 YYNGEE. J was trimmed by 8 bases and V by 0 bases; bases with no gene match: 5. The CDR3 totals 14 residues. The CDR3 sequence: CASSVGGGSGTQYF. The CDR3 DNA reads TGTGCCAGCAGCGTAGGCGGGGGGTCGGGTACGCAGTATTTT.

The CDR3 region has the DNA TGTGCCAGCAGTTCCCCTCAGGTTGGCTCCTACGAGCAGTACTTC. It codes for CASSSPQVGSYEQYF. The rearrangement uses TRBV27 and TRBJ2-7; no clear D gene. Trimming left V 4 bases short and J 0 bases short, with 13 bases between. Germline CDR1 reads MNHEY; CDR2 reads SMNVEV (reference sequence). CDR3 length equals 15 residues.